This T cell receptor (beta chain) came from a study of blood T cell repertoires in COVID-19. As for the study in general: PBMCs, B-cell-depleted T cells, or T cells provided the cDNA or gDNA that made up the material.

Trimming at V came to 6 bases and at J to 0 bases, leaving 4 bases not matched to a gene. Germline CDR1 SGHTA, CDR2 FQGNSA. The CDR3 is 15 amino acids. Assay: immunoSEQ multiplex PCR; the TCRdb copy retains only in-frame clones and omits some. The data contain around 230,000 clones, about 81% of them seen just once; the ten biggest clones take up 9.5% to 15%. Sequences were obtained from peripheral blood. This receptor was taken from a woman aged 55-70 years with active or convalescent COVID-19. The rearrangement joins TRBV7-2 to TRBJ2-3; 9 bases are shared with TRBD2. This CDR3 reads CASRLSGGSTDTQYF. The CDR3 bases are TGTGCCAGCAGGCTTAGCGGGGGCAGCACAGATACGCAGTATTTT.